Shown below are 19 T cell receptor beta chains from a single sample sequenced in a study of T cell responses to AZD1222 COVID-19 vaccine. Sequencing used immunoSEQ multiplex PCR; TCRdb keeps in-frame clones, though not all of them. The table includes 180,000 or so clones, about nine tenths detected once. The sequencing here drew on peripheral blood, taken 28 days after the second AZD1222 dose. The origin of the receptors is an adult who received the AZD1222 COVID-19 vaccine.

This chain connects TRBV24-1 to TRBJ1-2; possible D gene TRBD1, 5 bases. Germline V lookup: CDR1 KGHDR, CDR2 SFDVKD. Trimming stripped 4 bases from V and 8 bases from J, with 7 bases between. This CDR3 is 11 amino acids long. The CDR3 DNA follows: TGTGCCACCAGTGACAGGGAAGGCTACACCTTC. It translates to CATSDREGYTF.

This clone was counted once. The chain carries TRBV11-3 and TRBJ2-5; D gene uncertain. The CDR3 has 13 residues. The V and J ends lost 3 bases and 2 bases respectively, with 7 bases between them. CDR1 and CDR2 from the germline V gene are SGHNT and YENEEA. This CDR3 reads CASSFGRQETQYF. In nucleotides, the CDR3 is TGTGCCAGCAGCTTTGGGCGGCAAGAGACCCAGTACTTC.

The gene calls are TRBV6-1 and TRBJ1-2, with a possible D match to TRBD1 (5 bases). Per germline, CDR1 MNHNS and CDR2 SASEGT. The V gene lost 5 bases and the J gene lost 3 bases, with 16 bases spanning the gap. CDR3 length: 15 residues. CDR3 DNA: TGTGCCAGCAGTCCTGAGGGACGGAATTACTATGGCTACACCTTC. It yields the protein CASSPEGRNYYGYTF.

This chain links TRBV30 with TRBJ2-7, with 7 bases fitting TRBD1. There are 13 residues in the CDR3. V lost 0 bases to trimming and J lost 3 bases; unmatched junction nucleotides: 2. The germline CDR1 and CDR2 sequences are GTSNPN and SVGIG (reference sequence). The CDR3 region has the DNA TGTGCCTGGAGTGTCGGGACAGACTACGAGCAGTACTTC. It specifies CAWSVGTDYEQYF.

This clone was detected a few times. The chain has TRBV5-6 and TRBJ1-2; 8 nucleotides agree with TRBD1. The CDR3 spans 16 residues. V was pared by 4 bases and J by 0 bases, with 8 bases of the junction left unmatched. Looked up from germline, CDR1 is SGHDT and CDR2 is YYEEEE. DNA of the CDR3: TGTGCCAGCAGCCTGGGACAGGACGCCTCTAACTATGGCTACACCTTC. Its protein product is CASSLGQDASNYGYTF.

V and J are TRBV7-2 and TRBJ2-5; D is ambiguous. V lost 5 bases and J lost 4, with 14 bases in between. The CDR3 is made up of 14 amino acids. Per germline, CDR1 SGHTA and CDR2 FQGNSA. The CDR3: CASSRTRLGETQYF. The CDR3 nucleotides read TGTGCCAGCAGCCGGACCCGTCTGGGAGAGACCCAGTACTTC.

This clone has just one count. The chain carries TRBV6-5 and TRBJ2-3; perhaps TRBD1 as D (6 bases). Trimming took 4 bases from V and 2 from J, leaving 10 bases between them. CDR1 and CDR2 (germline): MNHEY, SVGAGI. The CDR3 length is 14 residues. This chain's CDR3 is CASSLQGATDTQYF. The CDR3 DNA follows: TGTGCCAGCAGTTTACAGGGAGCCACAGATACGCAGTATTTT.

V usage is TRBV7-9 and J usage is TRBJ2-5; D is perhaps TRBD2 (6 bases). V was cut by 4 bases and J by 3 bases, with 18 bases left in between. This CDR3 has 16 amino acids. Germline V gene sequence: CDR1 SEHNR, CDR2 FQNEAQ (reference sequence). The DNA of the CDR3 is TGTGCCAGCAGCTCCACGGGGGACGGTTTTAAAGAGACCCAGTACTTC. Its protein product is CASSSTGDGFKETQYF.

The chain couples TRBV7-9 to TRBJ2-7; D gene unclear. This CDR3 has 13 amino acids. Germline CDR1 is SEHNR and CDR2 is FQNEAQ (reference sequence). V was cut by 5 bases and J by 3 bases, with 11 bases left in between. The CDR3 nucleotides read TGTGCCAGCAGCATCCCATCTAGCTACGAGCAGTACTTC. It is translated as CASSIPSSYEQYF.

The rearrangement joins TRBV3-1 (or the pseudogene TRBV3-2) to TRBJ1-2; D is uncertain. V shed 8 bases and J shed 8 bases, with 21 bases lying between them. CDR1 is LGHDT and CDR2 is YNNKEL in the germline V gene (reference sequence). This CDR3 has 14 residues. The CDR3 coding sequence is TGTGCCAGCCCCGGAGCACTCCCAAGAGGCGGCTACACCTTC. Its translation is CASPGALPRGGYTF.

The chain joins TRBV5-1 to TRBJ1-1; possible D gene TRBD1, 5 bases. Germline CDR1 and CDR2: SGHRS and YFSETQ. Trimming cost V 4 bases and J 6 bases, with 16 bases left between them. There are 14 residues in the CDR3. The CDR3 loop is CASSPGRGVSEAFF. The CDR3 region has the DNA TGCGCCAGCAGCCCCGGGAGGGGAGTATCTGAAGCTTTCTTT.

The rearrangement links TRBV5-4 to TRBJ2-1; the D gene is possibly TRBD2 (5 bases). Deletions cut 3 bases from V and 4 bases from J, with 17 bases between. There are 16 residues in the CDR3. Germline values: CDR1 SGHNT, CDR2 YYREEE (reference sequence). The CDR3, as DNA: TGTGCCAGCAGCTACCGCCGGGTCAGCGGTTACAATGAGCAGTTCTTC. Residues: CASSYRRVSGYNEQFF.

CDR3 sequence: CASSQLAGGYNEQFF. The CDR3 DNA is TGTGCCAGCAGCCAACTAGCGGGAGGTTACAATGAGCAGTTCTTC. This chain links TRBV7-9 with TRBJ2-1; 12 positions match TRBD2. CDR1 is SEHNR, CDR2 FQNEAQ, per germline (reference sequence). Unmatched junction bases numbered 3, after V lost 5 bases and J lost 4 bases. This CDR3 spans 15 amino acids.

As regards this clone: Germline and junction disagree at one end, which may indicate a read error. The V and J genes are TRBV7-7 and TRBJ2-5; unclear D gene. The CDR3 totals 13 residues. Germline CDR1 is SSHAT and CDR2 is FNYEAQ (reference sequence). The CDR3 DNA reads TGTGCTAGCAGCTCGTCGGCGTGGGAGACCCAGTACTTC. This translates into CASSSSAWETQYF.

The chain carries TRBV5-1 and TRBJ2-7; maybe TRBD1 (6 bases). Germline CDR1 is SGHRS and CDR2 is YFSETQ. V dropped 4 bases and J dropped 0 bases, with 14 bases sitting between them. The CDR3 totals 15 residues. The CDR3 loop is CASSGGQGSSYEQYF. As DNA, the CDR3 is TGCGCCAGCAGCGGCGGGCAGGGGAGCTCCTACGAGCAGTACTTC.

This clone was seen only once. In DNA, the CDR3 is TGTGCCAGCAGCTTAAGGTCCGGGGACCCGGCGGGGGACGAGCAGTACTTC. Amino acids: CASSLRSGDPAGDEQYF. V usage is TRBV11-2 and J usage is TRBJ2-7; TRBD2 matches 7 bases. J was trimmed by 5 bases and V by 2 bases; bases with no gene match: 15. The CDR3 length is 17 residues. Germline V CDR1 and CDR2: SGHAT, FQNNGV.

V gene TRBV6-5 combines with J gene TRBJ1-2; D not resolved. The V gene lost 5 bases and the J gene lost 3 bases, with 10 bases spanning the gap. The CDR3 runs 13 residues. Germline assignment: CDR1 MNHEY and CDR2 SVGAGI. The CDR3 DNA reads TGTGCCAGCAGTCCGGAGGGTGACTATGGCTACACCTTC. This gives the protein CASSPEGDYGYTF.

The J gene is TRBJ1-3, the V gene TRBV25-1; the D gene is possibly TRBD1 (5 bases). The V end was cut by 1 base, the J end by 8 bases, with 15 bases between. CDR3 length: 15 amino acids. Germline CDR1 reads MGHDK; CDR2 reads SYGVNS. This CDR3 is CASSEFRGGGDTIYF. In nucleotides, the CDR3 is TGTGCCAGCAGTGAATTTCGGGGCGGAGGAGACACCATATATTTT.

The chain links TRBV7-9 to TRBJ1-2, with a possible D match to TRBD1 (5 bases). Trimming removed 6 bases at V and 10 bases at J, with 21 bases between. CDR3 length equals 14 residues. The germline V gene has CDR1 SEHNR and CDR2 FQNEAQ (reference sequence). In DNA, the CDR3 is TGTGCCAGCAGTCACCAGGGAAGGGGAAATGCCTACACCTTC. Protein: CASSHQGRGNAYTF.